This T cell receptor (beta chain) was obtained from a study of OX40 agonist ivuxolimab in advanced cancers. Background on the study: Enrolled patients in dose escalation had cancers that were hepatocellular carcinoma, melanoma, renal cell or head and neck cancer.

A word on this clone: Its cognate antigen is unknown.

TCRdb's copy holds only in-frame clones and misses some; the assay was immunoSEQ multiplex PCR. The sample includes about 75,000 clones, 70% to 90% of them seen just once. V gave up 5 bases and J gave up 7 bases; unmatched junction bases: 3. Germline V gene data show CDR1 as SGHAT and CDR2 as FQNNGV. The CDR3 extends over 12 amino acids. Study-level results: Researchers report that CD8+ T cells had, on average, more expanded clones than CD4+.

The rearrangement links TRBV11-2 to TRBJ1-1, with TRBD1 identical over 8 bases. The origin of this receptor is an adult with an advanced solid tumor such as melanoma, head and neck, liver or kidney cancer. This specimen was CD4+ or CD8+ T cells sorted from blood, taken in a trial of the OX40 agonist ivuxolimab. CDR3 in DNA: TGTGCCAGCAGCATTGACAGGGGTGAAGCTTTCTTT. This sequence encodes CASSIDRGEAFF.